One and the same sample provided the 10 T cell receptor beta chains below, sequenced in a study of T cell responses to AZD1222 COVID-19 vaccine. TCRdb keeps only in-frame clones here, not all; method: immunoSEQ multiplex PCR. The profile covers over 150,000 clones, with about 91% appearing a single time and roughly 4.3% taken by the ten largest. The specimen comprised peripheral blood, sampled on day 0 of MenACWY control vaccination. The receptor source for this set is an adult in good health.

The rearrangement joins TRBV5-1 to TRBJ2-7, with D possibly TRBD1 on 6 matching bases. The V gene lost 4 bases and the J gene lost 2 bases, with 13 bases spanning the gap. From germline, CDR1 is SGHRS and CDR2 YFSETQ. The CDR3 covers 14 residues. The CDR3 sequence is CASSPTRGAYEQYF. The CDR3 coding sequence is TGCGCCAGCAGCCCGACCAGGGGAGCCTACGAGCAGTACTTC.

CDR3 residues: CASSVGGGLLQPQHF. For the CDR3, the DNA is TGTGCCAGCAGCGTAGGGGGGGGCCTACTTCAGCCCCAGCATTTT. V usage is TRBV9 and J usage is TRBJ1-5; D might be TRBD1 (6 bases). Germline loops: CDR1 SGDLS, CDR2 YYNGEE. The CDR3 has 15 residues. V shed 0 bases and J shed 6 bases, with 13 bases lying between them.

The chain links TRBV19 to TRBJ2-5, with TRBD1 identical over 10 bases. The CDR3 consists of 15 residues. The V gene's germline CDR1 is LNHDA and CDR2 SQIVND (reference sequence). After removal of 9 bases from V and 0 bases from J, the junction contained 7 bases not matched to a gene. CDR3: CASRGTGAYQETQYF. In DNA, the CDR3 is TGTGCCAGCAGGGGGACAGGGGCTTACCAAGAGACCCAGTACTTC.

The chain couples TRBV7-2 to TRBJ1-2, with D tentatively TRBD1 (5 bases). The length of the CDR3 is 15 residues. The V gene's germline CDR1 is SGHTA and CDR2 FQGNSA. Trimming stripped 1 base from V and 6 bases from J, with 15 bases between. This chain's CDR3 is CASSLGPVTGDGYTF. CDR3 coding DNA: TGTGCCAGCAGCTTAGGCCCAGTCACGGGGGATGGCTACACCTTC.

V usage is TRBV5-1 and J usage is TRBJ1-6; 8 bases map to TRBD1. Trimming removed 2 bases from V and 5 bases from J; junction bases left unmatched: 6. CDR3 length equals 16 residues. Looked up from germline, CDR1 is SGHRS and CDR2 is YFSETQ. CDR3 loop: CASSFGPGGDNSPLHF. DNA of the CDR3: TGCGCCAGCAGCTTCGGTCCAGGGGGCGATAATTCACCCCTCCACTTT. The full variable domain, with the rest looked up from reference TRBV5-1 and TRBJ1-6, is KAGVTQTPRYLIKTRGQQVTLSCSPISGHRSVSWYQQTPGQGLQFLFEYFSETQRNKGNFPGRFSGRQFSNSRSEMNVSTLELGDSALYLCASSFGPGGDNSPLHFGNGTRLTVT.

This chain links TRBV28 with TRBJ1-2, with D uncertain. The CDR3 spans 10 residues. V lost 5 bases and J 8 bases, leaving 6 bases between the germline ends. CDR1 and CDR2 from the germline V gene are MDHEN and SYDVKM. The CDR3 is CASSGGGYTF. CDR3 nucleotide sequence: TGTGCCAGCAGTGGCGGGGGCTACACCTTC.

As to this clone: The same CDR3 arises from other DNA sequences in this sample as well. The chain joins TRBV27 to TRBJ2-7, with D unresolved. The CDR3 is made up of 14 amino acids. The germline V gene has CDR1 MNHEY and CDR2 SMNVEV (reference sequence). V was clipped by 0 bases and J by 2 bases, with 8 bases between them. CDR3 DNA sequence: TGTGCCAGCAGTTTATCGGGTACCCCCTACGAGCAGTACTTC. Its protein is CASSLSGTPYEQYF.

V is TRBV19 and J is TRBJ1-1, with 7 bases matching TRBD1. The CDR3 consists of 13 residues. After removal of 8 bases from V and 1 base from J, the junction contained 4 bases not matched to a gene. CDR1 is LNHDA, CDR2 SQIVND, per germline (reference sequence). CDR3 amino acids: CASSRGANTEAFF. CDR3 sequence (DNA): TGTGCCAGTTCCAGGGGGGCGAACACTGAAGCTTTCTTT. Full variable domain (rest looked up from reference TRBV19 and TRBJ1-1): DGGITQSPKYLFRKEGQNVTLSCEQNLNHDAMYWYRQDPGQGLRLIYYSQIVNDFQKGDIAEGYSVSREKKESFPLTVTSAQKNPTAFYLCASSRGANTEAFFGQGTRLTVV.

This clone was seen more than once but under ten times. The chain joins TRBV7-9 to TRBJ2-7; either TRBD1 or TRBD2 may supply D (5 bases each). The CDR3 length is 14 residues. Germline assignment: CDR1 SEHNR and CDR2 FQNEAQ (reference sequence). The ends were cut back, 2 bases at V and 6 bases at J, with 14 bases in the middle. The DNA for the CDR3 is TGTGCCAGCAGCTTACCGGGACCGGCATCCGAGCAGTACTTC. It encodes CASSLPGPASEQYF.

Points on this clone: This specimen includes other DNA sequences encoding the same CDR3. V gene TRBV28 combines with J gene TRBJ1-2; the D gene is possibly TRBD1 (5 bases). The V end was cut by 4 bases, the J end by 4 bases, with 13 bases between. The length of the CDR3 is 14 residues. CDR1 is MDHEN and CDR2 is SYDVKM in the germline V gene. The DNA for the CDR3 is TGTGCCAGCAGTTCCCCCCCAGGGTCCTATGGCTACACCTTC. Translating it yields CASSSPPGSYGYTF.